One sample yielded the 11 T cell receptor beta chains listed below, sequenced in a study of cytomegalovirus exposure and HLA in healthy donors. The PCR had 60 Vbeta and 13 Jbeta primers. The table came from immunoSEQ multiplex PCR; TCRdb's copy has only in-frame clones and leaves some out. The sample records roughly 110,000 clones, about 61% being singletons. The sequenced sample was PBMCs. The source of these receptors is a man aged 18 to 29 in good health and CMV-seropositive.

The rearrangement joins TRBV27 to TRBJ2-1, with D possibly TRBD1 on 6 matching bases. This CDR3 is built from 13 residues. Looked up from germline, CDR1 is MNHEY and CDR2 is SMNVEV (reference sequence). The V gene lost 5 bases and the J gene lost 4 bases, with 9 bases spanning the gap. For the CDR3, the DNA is TGTGCCAGCAGTGGCAGGGGATACAATGAGCAGTTCTTC. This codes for CASSGRGYNEQFF.

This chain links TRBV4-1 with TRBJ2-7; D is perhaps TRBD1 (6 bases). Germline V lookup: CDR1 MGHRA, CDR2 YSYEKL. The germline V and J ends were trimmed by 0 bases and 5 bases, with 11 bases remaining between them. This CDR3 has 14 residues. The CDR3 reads CASSQEVRGDEQYV. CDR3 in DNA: TGCGCCAGCAGCCAAGAGGTCAGGGGCGACGAGCAGTACGTC.

The DNA of the CDR3 is TGTGCCAGCAGCTCCCGGGACACATACCAAGAGACCCAGTACTTC. As protein: CASSSRDTYQETQYF. J is TRBJ2-5 and V is TRBV5-4; possible D gene TRBD1, 6 bases. CDR1 and CDR2 (germline): SGHNT, YYREEE (reference sequence). There are 15 residues in the CDR3. Between the trimmed V and J ends, which lost 3 bases and 0 bases, there was a span of 12 bases.

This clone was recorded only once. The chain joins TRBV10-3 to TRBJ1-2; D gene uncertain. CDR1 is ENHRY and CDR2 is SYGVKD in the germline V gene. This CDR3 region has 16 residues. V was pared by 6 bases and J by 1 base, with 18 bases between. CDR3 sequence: CAISQRVGPRNYGYTF. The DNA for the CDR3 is TGTGCCATCAGCCAACGCGTTGGGCCCCGTAACTATGGCTACACCTTC.

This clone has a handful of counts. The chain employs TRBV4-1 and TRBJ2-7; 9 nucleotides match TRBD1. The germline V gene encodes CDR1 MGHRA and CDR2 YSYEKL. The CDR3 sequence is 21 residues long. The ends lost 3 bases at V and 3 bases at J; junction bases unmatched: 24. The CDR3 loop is CASSQIKPGQGDNEANYEQYV. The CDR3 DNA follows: TGCGCCAGCAGCCAGATTAAACCGGGACAGGGAGACAATGAGGCCAACTACGAGCAGTACGTC.

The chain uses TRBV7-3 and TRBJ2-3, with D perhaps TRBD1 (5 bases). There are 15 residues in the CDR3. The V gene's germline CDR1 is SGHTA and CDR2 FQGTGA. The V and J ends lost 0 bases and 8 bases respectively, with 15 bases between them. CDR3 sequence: CASSLTTVVLGTQYF. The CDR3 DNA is TGTGCCAGCAGCTTAACGACAGTGGTATTGGGTACGCAGTATTTT.

The CDR3 region has the DNA TGTGCCAGCAGCAAAAGGGGAGGGTCCTACGAGCAGTACGTC. Encoded protein: CASSKRGGSYEQYV. V usage is TRBV7-4 and J usage is TRBJ2-7; 7 nucleotides line up with TRBD2. V was pared by 5 bases and J by 1 base, with 5 bases of the junction left unmatched. The CDR3 totals 14 residues. Germline V gene sequence: CDR1 SGHVT, CDR2 SQSDAQ.

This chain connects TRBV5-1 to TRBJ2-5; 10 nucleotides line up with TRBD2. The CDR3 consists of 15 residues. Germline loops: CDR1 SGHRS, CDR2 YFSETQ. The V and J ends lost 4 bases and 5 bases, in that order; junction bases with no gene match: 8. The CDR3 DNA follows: TGCGCCAGCAGCGGGGAGACTAGCGGGTACGAGACCCAGTACTTC. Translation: CASSGETSGYETQYF.

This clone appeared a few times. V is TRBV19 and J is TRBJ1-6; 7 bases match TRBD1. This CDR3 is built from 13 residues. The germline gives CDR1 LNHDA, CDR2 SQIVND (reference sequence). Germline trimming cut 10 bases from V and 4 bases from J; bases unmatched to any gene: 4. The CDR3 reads CATGDSYNSPLHF. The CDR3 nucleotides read TGTGCCACCGGGGACAGTTATAATTCACCCCTCCACTTT.

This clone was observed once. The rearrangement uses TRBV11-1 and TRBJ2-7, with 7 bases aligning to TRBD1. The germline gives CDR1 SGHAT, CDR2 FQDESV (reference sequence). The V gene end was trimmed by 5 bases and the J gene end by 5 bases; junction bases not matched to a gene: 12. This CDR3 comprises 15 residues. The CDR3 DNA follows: TGTGCCAGCAGCCCACGACAGGGAGTTCCTCACGAGCAGTACTTC. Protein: CASSPRQGVPHEQYF.

The CDR3 reads CASSPPGLAGGPQGTDTQYF. In DNA form, the CDR3 reads TGTGCCAGCAGCCCCCCGGGACTAGCGGGGGGACCCCAGGGGACAGATACGCAGTATTTT. The rearrangement links TRBV2 to TRBJ2-3; TRBD2 agrees at 15 bases. The V and J ends lost 6 bases and 3 bases, in that order; junction bases with no gene match: 16. Looked up from germline, CDR1 is SNHLY and CDR2 is FYNNEI. This CDR3 spans 20 amino acids. Drawing the rest from reference TRBV2 and TRBJ2-3, the complete variable domain is EPEVTQTPSHQVTQMGQEVILRCVPISNHLYFYWYRQILGQKVEFLVSFYNNEISEKSEIFDDQFSVERPDGSNFTLKIRSTKLEDSAMYFCASSPPGLAGGPQGTDTQYFGPGTRLTVL.